The next 22 T cell receptor beta chains were all read from a single sample in a study of cytomegalovirus exposure and HLA in healthy donors. The PCR had 60 Vbeta and 13 Jbeta primers. Method: immunoSEQ multiplex PCR; TCRdb's copy keeps in-frame clones and lacks some. The sample records some 160,000 clones, more than 80% being singletons. The sequencing sample was made of PBMCs. These receptors were collected from a woman aged 40 to 49 in good health and CMV-seropositive.

The genes are TRBV6-1 and TRBJ1-1; TRBD1 aligns across 7 bases. Germline CDR1 reads MNHNS; CDR2 reads SASEGT. V lost 6 bases, J lost 4 bases, and 5 bases stayed unmatched. The CDR3 runs to 13 residues. This CDR3 reads CASRETGPTEAFF. The CDR3 region has the DNA TGTGCCAGCAGGGAGACAGGGCCCACTGAAGCTTTCTTT.

The chain uses TRBV5-1 and TRBJ2-2; D might be TRBD2 (5 bases). The CDR3 consists of 15 residues. V lost 0 bases to trimming and J lost 4 bases, with 10 bases between them. CDR1 is SGHRS, CDR2 YFSETQ, per germline. CDR3 DNA sequence: TGCGCCAGCAGCTTGGCCACTAGTTCCACCGGGGAGCTGTTTTTT. Translating gives CASSLATSSTGELFF.

The gene calls are TRBV7-2 and TRBJ2-7, with 10 bases fitting TRBD2. CDR3 length: 14 residues. V dropped 5 bases and J dropped 6; count of bases not matched to a gene: 7. CDR1 and CDR2 from the germline V gene are SGHTA and FQGNSA. CDR3 DNA sequence: TGTGCCAGCAGCCTTAGCGGGAGGCAGAGCGAGCAGTACTTC. Translated, it gives CASSLSGRQSEQYF.

V gene TRBV2 combines with J gene TRBJ1-6; no clear D. V was cut by 3 bases and J by 6 bases, with 12 bases left in between. The CDR3 loop spans 15 amino acids. CDR1 is SNHLY, CDR2 FYNNEI, per germline. In nucleotides, the CDR3 is TGTGCCAGCAGTGAGGTCGGTAGTCCTAATTCACCCCTCCACTTT. Amino acids: CASSEVGSPNSPLHF. Full variable domain (outside the CDR3, taken from reference TRBV2 and TRBJ1-6): EPEVTQTPSHQVTQMGQEVILRCVPISNHLYFYWYRQILGQKVEFLVSFYNNEISEKSEIFDDQFSVERPDGSNFTLKIRSTKLEDSAMYFCASSEVGSPNSPLHFGNGTRLTVT.

The J gene is TRBJ2-7, the V gene TRBV18; 7 bases match TRBD1. Germline lookup yields CDR1 KGHSH and CDR2 LQKENI. This CDR3 has 15 residues. Trimming took 3 bases from V and 3 from J; bases not matched to a gene: 8. The CDR3, as DNA: TGTGCCAGCTCACCTACAGGGGTAGCAGTCTACGAGCAGTACTTC. Translated: CASSPTGVAVYEQYF.

The chain uses TRBV6-1 and TRBJ1-4; no reliable D call. Between the trimmed V and J ends, which lost 6 bases and 8 bases, there was a span of 16 bases. This CDR3 is built from 14 residues. The germline V gene encodes CDR1 MNHNS and CDR2 SASEGT. The CDR3 loop reads CASSPGNDGEKLFF. The CDR3 DNA is TGTGCCAGCAGCCCGGGGAATGACGGGGAAAAACTGTTTTTT.

The chain has TRBV23-1 and TRBJ2-3; TRBD1 is a possible D gene (6 bases). TRBV23-1 has ORF status, its function being uncertain. The CDR3 has 16 residues. V lost 3 bases and J 4 bases, leaving 17 bases between the germline ends. The CDR3 nucleotides read TGCGCCAGCAGTCACCCACAGGGTTTTTTATCAGATACGCAGTATTTT. Amino acid sequence: CASSHPQGFLSDTQYF.

The chain is built from TRBV7-2 and TRBJ2-3; D is unresolved. This CDR3 region has 13 residues. Germline assignment: CDR1 SGHTA and CDR2 FQGNSA. V was cut by 1 base and J by 5 bases, with 7 bases left in between. The CDR3 reads CASSLGLRDTQYF. The CDR3 nucleotides read TGTGCCAGCAGCTTAGGATTGAGAGATACGCAGTATTTT.

This clone was counted between two and nine times. This same CDR3 is encoded by further DNA sequences in the sample. The rearrangement joins TRBV7-9 to TRBJ1-1; D uncertain. Germline V CDR1 and CDR2: SEHNR, FQNEAQ (reference sequence). The length of the CDR3 is 12 residues. V lost 5 bases, J lost 2 bases, and 6 bases lay in between. The CDR3 region is CASSPLNTEAFF. The CDR3, as DNA: TGTGCCAGCAGCCCCCTTAACACTGAAGCTTTCTTT.

V is TRBV19 and J is TRBJ2-7, with TRBD2 as a possible D gene (7 bases). Germline V lookup: CDR1 LNHDA, CDR2 SQIVND (reference sequence). The CDR3 has 13 amino acids. V lost 5 bases to trimming and J lost 2 bases, with 10 bases between them. This CDR3 reads CASSGGAAYEQYF. The CDR3 nucleotides are TGTGCCAGTAGTGGGGGGGCAGCCTACGAGCAGTACTTC.

The chain couples TRBV5-4 to TRBJ2-3; 10 bases are a match to TRBD2. Looked up from germline, CDR1 is SGHNT and CDR2 is YYREEE (reference sequence). V was clipped by 1 base and J by 5 bases; unmatched bases: 4. This CDR3 region has 15 residues. CDR3 coding DNA: TGTGCCAGCAGCTTGCCACTAGCGGGGATAGATACGCAGTATTTT. This translates into CASSLPLAGIDTQYF.

The chain joins TRBV29-1 to TRBJ2-2; TRBD2 matches 7 bases. Unmatched junction bases numbered 9, after V lost 3 bases and J lost 5 bases. Germline V CDR1 and CDR2: SQVTM, ANQGSEA. This CDR3 comprises 15 residues. CDR3 DNA sequence: TGCAGCGTTGACACTTTAGCGGGTACTACCGGGGAGCTGTTTTTT. It yields the protein CSVDTLAGTTGELFF.

Only one count was recorded for this clone. This chain uses TRBV7-2 with TRBJ1-3; TRBD1 agrees at 8 bases. Germline trimming cut 3 bases from V and 0 bases from J; bases unmatched to any gene: 4. CDR1 and CDR2 (germline): SGHTA, FQGNSA. This CDR3 contains 16 residues. CDR3 DNA sequence: TGTGCCAGCAGCTTGACAGGGGCGGGCTCTGGAAACACCATATATTTT. It specifies CASSLTGAGSGNTIYF. The complete variable domain, with remaining parts taken from reference TRBV7-2 and TRBJ1-3, reads GAGVSQSPSNKVTEKGKDVELRCDPISGHTALYWYRQSLGQGLEFLIYFQGNSAPDKSGLPSDRFSAERTGGSVSTLTIQRTQQEDSAVYLCASSLTGAGSGNTIYFGEGSWLTVV.

This chain links TRBV9 with TRBJ2-1; 7 bases match TRBD1. The CDR3 consists of 15 residues. The germline V gene encodes CDR1 SGDLS and CDR2 YYNGEE. After removal of 2 bases from V and 4 bases from J, the junction contained 6 bases not matched to a gene. The CDR3 DNA follows: TGTGCCAGCAGCGTTCGGGACAGACAATACAATGAGCAGTTCTTC. This codes for CASSVRDRQYNEQFF. Complete variable domain (other parts from reference TRBV9 and TRBJ2-1): DSGVTQTPKHLITATGQRVTLRCSPRSGDLSVYWYQQSLDQGLQFLIQYYNGEERAKGNILERFSAQQFPDLHSELNLSSLELGDSALYFCASSVRDRQYNEQFFGPGTRLTVL.

This clone was seen a single time. The chain employs TRBV27 and TRBJ2-1, with 11 bases identical to TRBD1. CDR1 MNHEY and CDR2 SMNVEV come from the germline V gene (reference sequence). The CDR3 is made up of 17 amino acids. J lost 7 bases, V lost 8 bases, and 16 bases had no gene match. The CDR3 protein is CASGPVRTGGYVNEQFF. DNA of the CDR3: TGTGCCAGCGGTCCGGTGAGGACAGGGGGCTACGTGAATGAGCAGTTCTTC.

The chain carries TRBV19 and TRBJ2-3, with D tentatively TRBD2 (6 bases). Trimming stripped 6 bases from V and 0 bases from J, with 16 bases between. Germline values: CDR1 LNHDA, CDR2 SQIVND (reference sequence). This CDR3 is 16 amino acids long. CDR3 in DNA: TGTGCCAGTAGGCCAGAGCGGGCGAGAAGCACAGATACGCAGTATTTT. Protein product: CASRPERARSTDTQYF.

In its sample, this clone was seen a few times. The chain is built from TRBV5-4 and TRBJ2-7; 8 positions match TRBD1. Germline V CDR1 and CDR2: SGHNT, YYREEE (reference sequence). The J segment lost 5 bases and the V segment lost 0 bases, leaving 4 bases of the junction unmatched. The CDR3 spans 14 residues. CDR3 in DNA: TGTGCCAGCAGCTTGGTACAGGGGGTAGACGAGCAGTACTTC. This translates into CASSLVQGVDEQYF.

The chain combines TRBV4-2 with TRBJ1-4; 9 bases map to TRBD1. The J segment lost 5 bases and the V segment lost 3 bases, leaving 4 bases of the junction unmatched. Germline V gene sequence: CDR1 LGHNA, CDR2 YNFKEQ. This CDR3 spans 15 amino acids. CDR3 DNA sequence: TGTGCCAGCAGCCAGGTGGGGACAGGGAATGAAAAACTGTTTTTT. Translated: CASSQVGTGNEKLFF.

In its sample, this clone was seen a few times. The chain has TRBV6-5 and TRBJ2-6, with 8 bases matching TRBD1. V lost 6 bases, J lost 0 bases, and 1 base stayed unmatched. Germline V gene sequence: CDR1 MNHEY, CDR2 SVGAGI. The CDR3 is made up of 15 amino acids. The DNA for the CDR3 is TGTGCCAGCAGGACAGGGGTCTCTGGGGCCAACGTCCTGACTTTC. Translation: CASRTGVSGANVLTF.

With regard to this clone: Other DNA sequences in the same sample also yield this CDR3. V usage is TRBV27 and J usage is TRBJ2-3, with 10 bases identical to TRBD2. Germline CDR1 is MNHEY and CDR2 is SMNVEV (reference sequence). This CDR3 spans 17 amino acids. The junction had 6 bases not matched to a gene; V was cut back by 1 base and J by 2 bases. CDR3 amino acids: CASSLWTSGRNTDTQYF. CDR3 nucleotide sequence: TGTGCCAGCAGTTTATGGACTAGCGGAAGAAACACAGATACGCAGTATTTT.

This clone was counted only a few times. The chain carries TRBV7-6 and TRBJ1-1, with D perhaps matching TRBD1 (5 bases). With 2 bases removed from V and 6 bases from J, the gap between germline ends came to 13 bases. The CDR3 extends over 14 amino acids. Germline values: CDR1 SGHVS, CDR2 FNYEAQ. The CDR3 DNA follows: TGTGCCAGCAGCTTACGCGACAGTCCGGCTGAAGCTTTCTTT. Its protein is CASSLRDSPAEAFF.

The J gene is TRBJ1-2, the V gene TRBV6-1; no reliable D call. The V end was cut by 6 bases, the J end by 7 bases, with 9 bases between. The CDR3 runs 11 residues. CDR1 is MNHNS, CDR2 SASEGT, per germline. The CDR3 sequence is CASRERAGYTF. The CDR3 nucleotides are TGTGCCAGCAGGGAAAGAGCTGGCTACACCTTC.